The sequence of this T cell receptor beta chain was determined in a study of PD-1 and CTLA-4 blockade in melanoma. Clones were sequenced by immunoSEQ multiplex PCR, and TCRdb holds only the in-frame ones, with some missing. The top ten clones hold roughly 8.1% of a sample with some 29,000 clones, less than 90% of them seen once. After removal of 1 base from V and 6 bases from J, the junction contained 5 bases not matched to a gene. CDR3 size: 15 residues. Germline assignment: CDR1 MGHRA and CDR2 YSYEKL. Sample: CD8+ T cells from peripheral blood, taken before anti-PD-1 treatment. The chain is built from TRBV4-1 and TRBJ2-4, with TRBD2 matching over 8 bases. This clonotype originated in a human donor with melanoma. The CDR3 protein is CASSQVGLAGNIQYF. The CDR3 DNA follows: TGCGCCAGCAGCCAAGTGGGCCTAGCGGGAAACATTCAGTACTTC.